This TCR beta chain was observed in a study of cytomegalovirus exposure and HLA in healthy donors. Points from the study as a whole: A few CMV-associated chains were confirmed in vitro to be specific for CMV antigens. Rarity characterized most TCR sequences, yet some public TCRs appeared in many donors. Reported results showed that the classifier diagnosed cytomegalovirus status with high specificity and sensitivity.

This clone occurred once. Its target is not known. This CDR3 comprises 16 residues. V lost 2 bases to trimming and J lost 2 bases; unmatched junction nucleotides: 6. Germline V gives CDR1 LGHNA, CDR2 YNFKEQ. Repertoires were generated with immunoSEQ multiplex PCR, while TCRdb's copy carries only in-frame clones and drops some. The sample records 65,000 or so clones, 92% being singletons. The chain is built from TRBV4-2 and TRBJ2-3, with 8 bases fitting TRBD2. Sequencing used PBMCs. The sequence derives from a woman younger than 35 in good health and CMV-seronegative. The DNA for the CDR3 is TGTGCCAGCAGCCAACCAGCGGGAGAGTTCACAGATACGCAGTATTTT. This translates into CASSQPAGEFTDTQYF.